The 5 T cell receptor beta chains presented below share a single source sample, sequenced in a study of cytotoxic CD8 clonotypes in ibrutinib-treated CLL. Assay: immunoSEQ multiplex PCR; the TCRdb copy retains only in-frame clones and omits some. The sample includes hundreds of thousands of clones, 70% to 75% seen only once; the top ten take roughly 5.9%. The material was PBMCs, obtained after 12 months of ibrutinib treatment. The receptor source for this set is a human donor with chronic lymphocytic leukemia.

This clone appeared a few times. The rearrangement links TRBV2 to TRBJ2-7; D possibly matches TRBD1 or TRBD2 (5 bases each). Germline CDR1 reads SNHLY; CDR2 reads FYNNEI. The germline V and J ends were trimmed by 6 bases and 4 bases, with 19 bases remaining between them. The CDR3 is 15 amino acids. The CDR3 nucleotides are TGTGCCAGCAGCAACCAGGGTAATTGGGAGTACGAGCAGTACTTC. Translation gives CASSNQGNWEYEQYF.

V is TRBV15 and J is TRBJ2-3, with D perhaps TRBD2 (5 bases). Germline V gene data show CDR1 as LNHNV and CDR2 as YYDKDF (reference sequence). V lost 0 bases to trimming and J lost 9 bases, with 13 bases between them. This CDR3 spans 14 amino acids. The CDR3 nucleotides are TGTGCCACCAGCAGAGATCAGGTAGAGGGAACGCAGTATTTT. Translating gives CATSRDQVEGTQYF.

In its sample, this clone was seen a few times. The chain couples TRBV29-1 to TRBJ2-1, with D perhaps TRBD1 or TRBD2 (5 bases each). The CDR3 covers 13 residues. Trimming cost V 6 bases and J 7 bases, with 16 bases left between them. The germline V gene has CDR1 SQVTM and CDR2 ANQGSEA. For the CDR3, the DNA is TGCAGCGTGGCGCGTATGGGGGTTAATGAGCAGTTCTTC. It specifies CSVARMGVNEQFF.

This chain joins TRBV2 and TRBJ1-1; 7 bases are shared with TRBD1. Germline trimming cut 3 bases from V and 5 bases from J; bases unmatched to any gene: 15. CDR3 size: 17 residues. Germline CDR1 reads SNHLY; CDR2 reads FYNNEI. CDR3 amino acids: CASSDRDRLFLGTEAFF. CDR3 nucleotide sequence: TGTGCCAGCAGTGACCGGGACAGACTCTTTCTGGGGACTGAAGCTTTCTTT. Complete variable domain (other parts from reference TRBV2 and TRBJ1-1): EPEVTQTPSHQVTQMGQEVILRCVPISNHLYFYWYRQILGQKVEFLVSFYNNEISEKSEIFDDQFSVERPDGSNFTLKIRSTKLEDSAMYFCASSDRDRLFLGTEAFFGQGTRLTVV.

The chain recombines TRBV5-1 with TRBJ2-3, with TRBD1 matching 9 bases. Looked up from germline, CDR1 is SGHRS and CDR2 is YFSETQ. Losses at the gene ends were 0 bases for V and 0 bases for J; bases not matched to a gene: 5. The CDR3 covers 17 residues. DNA of the CDR3: TGCGCCAGCAGCTTGGGACAGGGGGTTCTAAGCACAGATACGCAGTATTTT. This translates into CASSLGQGVLSTDTQYF.